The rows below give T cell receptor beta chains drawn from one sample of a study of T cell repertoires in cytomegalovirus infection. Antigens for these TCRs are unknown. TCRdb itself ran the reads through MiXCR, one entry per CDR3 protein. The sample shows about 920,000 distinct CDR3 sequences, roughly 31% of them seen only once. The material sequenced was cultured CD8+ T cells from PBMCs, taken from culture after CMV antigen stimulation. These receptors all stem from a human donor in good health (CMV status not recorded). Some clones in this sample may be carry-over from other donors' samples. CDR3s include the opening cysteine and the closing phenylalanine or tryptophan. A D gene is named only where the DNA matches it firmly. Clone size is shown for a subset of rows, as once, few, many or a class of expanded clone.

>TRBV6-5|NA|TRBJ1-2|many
CASSYSSWTATTDGYTF
TGTGCCAGCAGTTACTCGTCGTGGACAGCGACAACGGATGGCTACACCTTC
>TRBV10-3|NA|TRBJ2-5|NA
CAISEPGLGHLETQYF
TGTGCCATCAGTGAGCCGGGTCTAGGACACCTAGAGACCCAGTACTTC
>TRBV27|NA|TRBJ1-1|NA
CASWAPGHPNTEAFF
TGTGCCAGCTGGGCCCCGGGCCATCCGAACACTGAAGCTTTCTTT
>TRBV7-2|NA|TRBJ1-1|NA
CASSLDPSSLATEAFF
TGTGCCAGCAGCTTAGATCCCTCTAGCCTGGCCACTGAAGCTTTCTTT
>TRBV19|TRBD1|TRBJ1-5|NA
CASSIGAGGTPQHF
TGTGCCAGTAGTATAGGGGCAGGGGGAACGCCCCAGCATTTT
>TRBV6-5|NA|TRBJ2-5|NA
CASRPGTPQETQYF
TGTGCCAGCAGGCCCGGGACACCTCAAGAGACCCAGTACTTC
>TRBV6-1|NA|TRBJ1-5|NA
CASRPDRYQPQHF
TGTGCCAGCAGACCGGACCGGTATCAGCCCCAGCATTTT
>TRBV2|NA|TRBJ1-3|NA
CASISGRKKGGGNTIYF
TGTGCCAGCATTTCGGGACGGAAAAAGGGCGGTGGAAACACCATATATTTT
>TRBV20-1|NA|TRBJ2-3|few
CSARGLGVADTQYF
TGCAGTGCTAGAGGTTTAGGGGTGGCAGATACGCAGTATTTT
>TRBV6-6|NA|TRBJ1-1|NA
CASSYVGGYTEAFF
TGTGCCAGCAGTTATGTTGGGGGATACACTGAAGCTTTCTTT
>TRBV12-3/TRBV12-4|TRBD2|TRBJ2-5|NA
CASTSAGEETQYF
TGTGCCAGCACCTCCGCGGGGGAAGAGACCCAGTACTTC
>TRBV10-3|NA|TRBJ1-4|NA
CAISEGGKLFF
TGTGCCATCAGTGAGGGGGGAAAACTGTTTTTT
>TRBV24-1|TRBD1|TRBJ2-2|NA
CATERTGSPGELFF
TGTGCCACCGAACGGACAGGGAGCCCCGGGGAGCTGTTTTTT
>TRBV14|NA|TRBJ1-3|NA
CVSSQEHATGNTIYF
TGTGTCAGCAGCCAAGAGCACGCAACTGGAAACACCATATATTTT
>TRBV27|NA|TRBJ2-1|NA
CASIGGYSYNEQFF
TGTGCCAGCATTGGGGGGTACTCATACAATGAGCAGTTCTTC
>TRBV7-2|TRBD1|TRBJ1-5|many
CASSLVRGLDQPQHF
TGTGCCAGCAGCTTAGTCAGGGGGTTGGATCAGCCCCAGCATTTT
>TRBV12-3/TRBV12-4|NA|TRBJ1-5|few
CASSFSGIDQPQHF
TGTGCCAGCAGTTTTAGCGGGATAGATCAGCCCCAGCATTTT
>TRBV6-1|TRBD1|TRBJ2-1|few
CASRVTGWSYNEQFF
TGTGCCAGCAGAGTGACAGGGTGGTCCTACAATGAGCAGTTCTTC
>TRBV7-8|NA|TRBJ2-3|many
CASRWSVTSTDTQYF
TGTGCCTCAAGATGGAGCGTAACTAGCACAGATACGCAGTATTTT
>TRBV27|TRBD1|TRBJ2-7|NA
CASSLTGQGVGEQYF
TGTGCCAGCAGTTTAACGGGACAGGGGGTAGGGGAGCAGTACTTC
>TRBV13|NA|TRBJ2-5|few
CASSLRSRGGETQYF
TGTGCCAGCAGTCTCAGGAGCAGGGGGGGAGAGACCCAGTACTTC
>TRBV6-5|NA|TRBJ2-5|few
CASSYSERGRKTQYF
TGTGCCAGCAGTTACTCAGAAAGGGGGAGGAAGACCCAGTACTTC
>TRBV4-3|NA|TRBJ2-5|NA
CASSQELGPETQYF
TGCGCCAGCAGCCAAGAGCTGGGACCGGAGACCCAGTACTTC
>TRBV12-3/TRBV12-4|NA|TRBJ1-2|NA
CASSLSQRHFYGYTF
TGTGCCAGCAGTTTGTCGCAGAGGCACTTCTATGGCTACACCTTC
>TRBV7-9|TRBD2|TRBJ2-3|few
CASSGLAGAFTDTQYF
TGTGCCAGCAGCGGTCTAGCGGGGGCTTTCACAGATACGCAGTATTTT
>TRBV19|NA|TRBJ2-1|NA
CASGVGPEQFF
TGTGCCAGTGGGGTGGGGCCTGAGCAGTTCTTC
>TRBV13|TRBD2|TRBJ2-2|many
CASSGGLAVYTGELFF
TGTGCCAGCAGCGGCGGACTAGCGGTTTACACCGGGGAGCTGTTTTTT
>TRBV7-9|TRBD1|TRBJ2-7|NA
CASSSTTGAIGDYEQYF
TGTGCCAGCAGCAGTACCACAGGGGCCATAGGGGATTACGAGCAGTACTTC
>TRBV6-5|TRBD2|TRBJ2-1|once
CASSLTSGRHNEQFF
TGTGCCAGCAGCCTGACTAGCGGGCGTCACAATGAGCAGTTCTTC
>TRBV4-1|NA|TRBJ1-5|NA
CASSRDLAEEQDQPQHF
TGTGCCAGCAGCCGAGATTTGGCGGAGGAACAAGATCAGCCCCAGCATTTT
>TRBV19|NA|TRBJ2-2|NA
CASSTYGGVGGELFF
TGTGCCAGTAGTACCTACGGGGGCGTCGGCGGGGAGCTGTTTTTT
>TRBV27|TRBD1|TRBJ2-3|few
CASSTGAVLRDTQYF
TGTGCCAGCAGTACAGGGGCCGTTCTGAGAGATACGCAGTATTTT
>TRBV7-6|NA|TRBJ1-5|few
CASSPADGEPQHF
TGTGCCAGCAGCCCAGCGGATGGAGAGCCCCAGCATTTT
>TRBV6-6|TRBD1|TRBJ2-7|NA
CASTRTPGQISSYEQYF
TGTGCCAGCACTCGAACTCCGGGACAGATCTCCTCCTACGAGCAGTACTTC
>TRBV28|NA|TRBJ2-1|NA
CVSSFLGGAPYNEQFF
TGTGTCAGCAGTTTTTTAGGGGGGGCTCCGTACAATGAGCAGTTCTTC
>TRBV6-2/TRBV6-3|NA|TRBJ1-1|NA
CASMGIRVMNTEAFF
TGTGCCAGCATGGGGATAAGAGTCATGAACACTGAAGCTTTCTTT
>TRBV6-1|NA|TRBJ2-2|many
CASSGSAANTGELFF
TGTGCCAGCAGTGGGTCCGCTGCGAACACCGGGGAGCTGTTTTTT
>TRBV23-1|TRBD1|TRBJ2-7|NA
CASSQPLFGAGQENYEQYF
TGCGCCAGCAGTCAACCACTCTTCGGGGCGGGACAGGAGAACTACGAGCAGTACTTC
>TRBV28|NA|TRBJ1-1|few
CASSLRTLGSNTEAFF
TGTGCCAGCAGTTTACGGACGTTGGGGTCGAACACTGAAGCTTTCTTT